Shown below are 30 T cell receptor beta chains from a single sample sequenced in a study of blood T cell repertoires in COVID-19 (dated by TCRdb to between 2020 and 2021). Library preparation employed the immunoSEQ multiplex PCR assay. TCRdb provides this immuneACCESS table in a form limited to in-frame rearrangements. Some clones are lacking; in checked studies, under half of them reflect an unresolved V gene, and why the rest are absent is not known. This sample has 190,000 or so clones in its table, and 85% of those were observed once. The ten largest account for around 1% of the sample. The sequencing input was peripheral blood. These receptors came from a man aged 55 to 70 with COVID-19, enrolled during active disease.

The V and J genes are TRBV7-2 and TRBJ1-2, with D hard to call. Germline V gene lookup returns CDR1 SGHTA and CDR2 FQGNSA. The CDR3 is 15 amino acids. Trimming stripped 2 bases from V and 6 bases from J, with 16 bases between. CDR3 nucleotide sequence: TGTGCCAGCAGCTTAATACTCCGAGTGCCCGATGGCTACACCTTC. Translation: CASSLILRVPDGYTF.

This chain links TRBV30 with TRBJ1-6; weak D call: TRBD1 (6 bases). Per the germline V gene, CDR1 is GTSNPN and CDR2 is SVGIG (reference sequence). Trimming cost V 5 bases and J 5 bases, with 10 bases left between them. The CDR3 contains 13 residues. The CDR3 reads CAWATGDNSPLHF. The CDR3 nucleotides are TGTGCCTGGGCGACAGGAGATAATTCACCCCTCCACTTT.

The chain has TRBV5-6 and TRBJ1-1; perhaps TRBD1 as D (6 bases). The germline gives CDR1 SGHDT, CDR2 YYEEEE. The CDR3 length is 14 residues. The ends were cut back, 5 bases at V and 3 bases at J, with 14 bases in the middle. CDR3 sequence: CASSQQGYDTEAFF. In DNA, the CDR3 is TGTGCCAGCAGTCAGCAGGGGTATGACACTGAAGCTTTCTTT.

The rearrangement uses TRBV5-1 and TRBJ2-1; 10 nucleotides line up with TRBD1. The CDR3 is made up of 14 amino acids. Germline CDR1 is SGHRS and CDR2 is YFSETQ. After removal of 4 bases from V and 8 bases from J, the junction contained 6 bases not matched to a gene. CDR3 amino acids: CASSPGQGWDEQFF. The CDR3 region has the DNA TGCGCCAGCAGCCCGGGACAGGGGTGGGATGAGCAGTTCTTC.

This chain connects TRBV7-2 to TRBJ2-7; perhaps TRBD1 as D (5 bases). This CDR3 has 15 amino acids. CDR1 and CDR2 from the germline V gene are SGHTA and FQGNSA. V gave up 0 bases and J gave up 4 bases, with 13 bases separating them. The CDR3 reads CASSLAGQGKYEQYF. DNA of the CDR3: TGTGCCAGCAGCTTAGCGGGGCAGGGCAAGTACGAGCAGTACTTC.

V usage is TRBV4-1 and J usage is TRBJ2-7; 10 bases are a match to TRBD2. With V trimmed by 4 bases and J by 5 bases, 8 bases remained unmatched. The CDR3 contains 15 residues. Germline-derived CDR1 and CDR2 are MGHRA and YSYEKL. The CDR3 here is CASSPSPLAGDEQYF. DNA of the CDR3: TGCGCCAGCAGCCCCTCTCCGCTAGCGGGAGACGAGCAGTACTTC.

This chain links TRBV21-1 with TRBJ2-7; TRBD2 is the table's D call, not checked against the DNA. TRBV21-1 is a pseudogene. The CDR3 consists of 16 residues. CDR3 sequence (DNA): TGTGCCAGCAGCAAAGAGGATTCGGAGATCTCCTACGAGCAGTACTTC. It is translated as CASSKEDSEISYEQYF.

CDR3 nucleotides: TGCGCCAGCAGCTTGAACAGGGACGGTTCACCCCTCCACTTT. As protein: CASSLNRDGSPLHF. This chain uses TRBV5-1 with TRBJ1-6, with D possibly being TRBD1 (6 bases). Trimming stripped 1 base from V and 9 bases from J, with 11 bases between. The CDR3 has 14 amino acids. Germline lookup yields CDR1 SGHRS and CDR2 YFSETQ.

CDR3 sequence reads: CASSPGTSGKGEQFF. The CDR3 DNA follows: TGCGCCAGCAGCCCGGGGACTAGCGGGAAGGGTGAGCAGTTCTTC. The chain employs TRBV5-1 and TRBJ2-1, with 13 bases identical to TRBD2. CDR1 SGHRS and CDR2 YFSETQ come from the germline V gene. The CDR3 consists of 15 residues. The ends lost 4 bases at V and 9 bases at J; junction bases unmatched: 7.

This clone was found once. V gene TRBV5-4 combines with J gene TRBJ2-5; 12 bases fit TRBD2. The ends lost 2 bases at V and 9 bases at J; junction bases unmatched: 8. There are 15 residues in the CDR3. Looked up from germline, CDR1 is SGHNT and CDR2 is YYREEE (reference sequence). CDR3 protein: CASSFTLAGGEAQYF. In nucleotides, the CDR3 is TGTGCCAGCAGCTTCACACTAGCGGGGGGAGAAGCCCAGTACTTC.

V and J are TRBV6-4 and TRBJ1-2, with a weak D call TRBD1 (5 bases). V shed 0 bases and J shed 2 bases, with 10 bases lying between them. The CDR3 covers 15 residues. The germline V gene has CDR1 MRHNA and CDR2 SNTAGT. CDR3 nucleotides: TGTGCCAGCAGTGACTCGGCAGGGAAGAACTATGGCTACACCTTC. This sequence encodes CASSDSAGKNYGYTF.

The chain uses TRBV28 and TRBJ2-7; TRBD1 aligns across 7 bases. The V gene end was trimmed by 6 bases and the J gene end by 3 bases; junction bases not matched to a gene: 8. There are 14 residues in the CDR3. Germline V gene data show CDR1 as MDHEN and CDR2 as SYDVKM. The CDR3 sequence is CASRPGGEVYEQYF. The CDR3, as DNA: TGTGCCAGCAGACCAGGGGGAGAGGTCTACGAGCAGTACTTC.

This clone was counted a few times. J is TRBJ2-1 and V is TRBV5-1; D is possibly TRBD1 (6 bases). CDR1 is SGHRS, CDR2 YFSETQ, per germline. The CDR3 is 15 residues long. V gave up 1 base and J gave up 4 bases, with 12 bases separating them. The DNA for the CDR3 is TGCGCCAGCAGCTTGACAGGGTCGGAGTACAATGAGCAGTTCTTC. Protein product: CASSLTGSEYNEQFF.

The rearrangement joins TRBV19 to TRBJ1-1, with 7 nucleotides matching TRBD1. The CDR3 is made up of 13 amino acids. From germline, CDR1 is LNHDA and CDR2 SQIVND (reference sequence). Losses at the gene ends were 6 bases for V and 0 bases for J; bases not matched to a gene: 1. The CDR3 loop reads CASRTGLNTEAFF. The DNA for the CDR3 is TGTGCCAGTAGGACAGGGTTGAACACTGAAGCTTTCTTT.

The J gene is TRBJ1-1, the V gene TRBV6-5; D unclear. The CDR3 is 11 residues long. Between the trimmed V and J ends, which lost 4 bases and 5 bases, there was a span of 5 bases. Looked up from germline, CDR1 is MNHEY and CDR2 is SVGAGI. This chain's CDR3 is CASSFRTEAFF. The CDR3 nucleotides are TGTGCCAGCAGTTTCCGGACTGAAGCTTTCTTT.

The CDR3 DNA sequence: TGTGCCAGCAGCCCGGTAGCGGGAGGGAGGTACAATGAGCAGTTCTTC. This translates into CASSPVAGGRYNEQFF. The chain couples TRBV3-1 (or the pseudogene TRBV3-2) to TRBJ2-1; 11 bases are a match to TRBD2. Germline CDR1 is LGHDT and CDR2 is YNNKEL (reference sequence). V lost 4 bases and J lost 4; bases outside the gene matches: 6. The CDR3 consists of 16 residues.

This clone occurred once. The CDR3 nucleotides read TGTGCCATCATTCTCCTTACTAGCGGGGCCTCCTACGAGCAGTACTTC. Translation gives CAIILLTSGASYEQYF. This chain joins TRBV10-3 and TRBJ2-7; TRBD2 matches at 10 bases. J was trimmed by 0 bases and V by 7 bases; bases with no gene match: 9. CDR1 and CDR2 from the germline V gene are ENHRY and SYGVKD. The CDR3 length is 16 residues.

This clone has only a few counts. V and J are TRBV30 and TRBJ2-7; 8 nucleotides agree with TRBD1. This CDR3 has 12 residues. Germline values: CDR1 GTSNPN, CDR2 SVGIG (reference sequence). The V gene end was trimmed by 2 bases and the J gene end by 11 bases; junction bases not matched to a gene: 8. DNA of the CDR3: TGTGCCTGGAGTCATTCGGACAGGGAAGAGTACTTC. Protein product: CAWSHSDREEYF.

CDR3 sequence (DNA): TGCGCCAGCAGCTTAGGGGCCCTAAATGGTTCACCCCTCCACTTT. Amino acids: CASSLGALNGSPLHF. The chain couples TRBV5-1 to TRBJ1-6; D perhaps matches TRBD1 (5 bases). Germline V gene sequence: CDR1 SGHRS, CDR2 YFSETQ. The CDR3 runs 15 residues. Trimming took off 2 bases at V and 9 bases at J, with 15 bases between the two ends.

The V and J genes are TRBV6-5 and TRBJ1-2; D gene unclear. CDR3 length: 14 residues. V dropped 7 bases and J dropped 8 bases, with 20 bases sitting between them. Germline loops: CDR1 MNHEY, CDR2 SVGAGI. The CDR3 bases are TGTGCCAGCACCCCAGGAAGTAAATTCGGCGGCTACACCTTC. Translation gives CASTPGSKFGGYTF.

The genes are TRBV29-1 and TRBJ2-2; 8 bases fit TRBD1. The germline CDR1 and CDR2 sequences are SQVTM and ANQGSEA. The CDR3 sequence is 17 residues long. V shed 2 bases and J 4 bases; nucleotides not matched to a gene: 12. In nucleotides, the CDR3 is TGCAGCGTTGAATCCCCGTGGGGGACAGGAGCCACCGGGGAGCTGTTTTTT. Its protein product is CSVESPWGTGATGELFF.

The chain employs TRBV5-4 and TRBJ2-1; 7 bases agree with TRBD2. The CDR3 length is 13 residues. V lost 4 bases, J lost 12 bases, and 10 bases stayed unmatched. Germline assignment: CDR1 SGHNT and CDR2 YYREEE (reference sequence). CDR3 region: CASSMDTGGGQFF. DNA for the CDR3: TGTGCCAGCAGCATGGACACTGGGGGGGGGCAGTTCTTC. The full variable domain, in which reference TRBV5-4 and TRBJ2-1 provide the parts outside the CDR3, is ETGVTQSPTHLIKTRGQQVTLRCSSQSGHNTVSWYQQALGQGPQFIFQYYREEENGRGNFPPRFSGLQFPNYSSELNVNALELDDSALYLCASSMDTGGGQFFGPGTRLTVL.

This chain connects TRBV4-1 to TRBJ2-3, with 7 bases lining up with TRBD2. The CDR3 runs to 14 residues. V lost 4 bases, J lost 6 bases, and 7 bases stayed unmatched. Germline lookup yields CDR1 MGHRA and CDR2 YSYEKL. The CDR3 sequence: CASSRITSDDTQYF. The DNA for the CDR3 is TGCGCCAGCAGCCGCATAACTAGCGACGATACGCAGTATTTT.

The chain combines TRBV28 with TRBJ1-5, with 7 bases lining up with TRBD1. This CDR3 is built from 16 residues. Germline V lookup: CDR1 MDHEN, CDR2 SYDVKM. Unmatched junction bases numbered 9, after V lost 4 bases and J lost 3 bases. The DNA for the CDR3 is TGTGCCAGCAGTTGGTTAACAGGGGTTTCCAATCAGCCCCAGCATTTT. This gives the protein CASSWLTGVSNQPQHF.

The V call is TRBV5-6, the J call TRBJ1-1, with TRBD1 matching 9 bases. The CDR3 is 16 residues long. V shed 0 bases, J shed 0 bases, and the junction held 3 bases outside the gene matches. Per germline, CDR1 SGHDT and CDR2 YYEEEE. CDR3 residues: CASSLVQGAMNTEAFF. The CDR3 region has the DNA TGTGCCAGCAGCTTGGTACAGGGGGCGATGAACACTGAAGCTTTCTTT.

The chain employs TRBV19 and TRBJ1-1; D is unclear. This CDR3 contains 11 residues. Looked up from germline, CDR1 is LNHDA and CDR2 is SQIVND (reference sequence). Trimming removed 6 bases at V and 6 bases at J, with 8 bases between. CDR3 in DNA: TGTGCCAGTAGGAATCGCGCTGAAGCTTTCTTT. It codes for CASRNRAEAFF. Full variable domain (remainder filled in from reference TRBV19 and TRBJ1-1): DGGITQSPKYLFRKEGQNVTLSCEQNLNHDAMYWYRQDPGQGLRLIYYSQIVNDFQKGDIAEGYSVSREKKESFPLTVTSAQKNPTAFYLCASRNRAEAFFGQGTRLTVV.

This chain links TRBV6-1 with TRBJ2-1; 8 nucleotides match TRBD1. Germline V gene lookup returns CDR1 MNHNS and CDR2 SASEGT. The J segment lost 6 bases and the V segment lost 2 bases, leaving 6 bases of the junction unmatched. The CDR3 has 15 residues. The chain's CDR3 is CASSETTGAGNEQFF. The CDR3 region has the DNA TGTGCCAGCAGTGAAACGACAGGGGCGGGCAATGAGCAGTTCTTC.

The J gene is TRBJ1-1, the V gene TRBV6-5; maybe TRBD1 (6 bases). Trimming stripped 6 bases from V and 6 bases from J, with 17 bases between. The CDR3 length is 14 residues. Germline CDR1 and CDR2: MNHEY and SVGAGI. DNA for the CDR3: TGTGCCAGCAGCGGACAGCCACCTCTAGCTGAAGCTTTCTTT. Its translation: CASSGQPPLAEAFF.

The chain recombines TRBV19 with TRBJ1-2; the D is unclear. Trimming took off 0 bases at V and 8 bases at J, with 13 bases between the two ends. The germline gives CDR1 LNHDA, CDR2 SQIVND (reference sequence). The CDR3 consists of 14 residues. CDR3 amino acids: CASSIELQIGGYTF. Written as DNA, the CDR3 is TGTGCCAGTAGTATAGAGTTACAGATTGGCGGCTACACCTTC.

This clone was detected only a few times. The chain couples TRBV13 to TRBJ2-3, with TRBD2 as a possible D gene (5 bases). Trimming shortened V by 5 bases and J by 0 bases, and 15 bases separated the two germline ends. Germline V gene data show CDR1 as PRHDT and CDR2 as FYEKMQ (reference sequence). This CDR3 spans 16 amino acids. The chain's CDR3 is CASSALTQRSTDTQYF. CDR3 nucleotides: TGTGCCAGCAGCGCCCTTACCCAGCGGAGCACAGATACGCAGTATTTT.